The 17 T cell receptor beta chains listed next were all sequenced from one sample in a study of type 1 regulatory T cells. Each CDR3 protein gets one entry after TCRdb re-called the reads with MiXCR. Here the sample spans under 20,000 distinct CDR3 sequences, more than 8.5% being singletons. Sequencing was done on a sample of CD4+ T cells, either the whole sample or a sorted fraction (not recorded which). Every receptor here comes from a human donor in good health.

This clonotype was seen many times. The chain has TRBV5-1 and TRBJ2-3, with TRBD2 matching over 12 bases. In germline, CDR1 is SGHRS, CDR2 YFSETQ. The CDR3 loop spans 15 amino acids. Trimming at V came to 4 bases and at J to 4 bases, leaving 4 bases not matched to a gene. The CDR3 region is CASSLGLAGSDTQYF. Here the CDR3 DNA reads TGCGCCAGCAGCCTAGGACTAGCGGGATCAGATACGCAGTATTTT.

Only a few counts were recorded for this clonotype. The gene calls are TRBV29-1 and TRBJ2-2, with D perhaps matching TRBD1 (6 bases). CDR3 length: 13 residues. Germline V gives CDR1 SQVTM, CDR2 ANQGSEA. The CDR3 DNA sequence: TGCAGTGGATCGACAGGGAACACCGGGGAGCTGTTTTTT. Translated, it gives CSGSTGNTGELFF.

This clonotype was seen more than once but under ten times. The chain is built from TRBV18 and TRBJ2-1; D is uncertain. The CDR3 totals 16 residues. Deletions cut 3 bases from V and 10 bases from J, with 22 bases between. CDR1 and CDR2 (germline): KGHSH, LQKENI. The CDR3 loop is CASSPQVSKGPREQFF. CDR3 in DNA: TGTGCCAGCTCACCCCAAGTGTCTAAAGGGCCAAGGGAGCAGTTCTTC.

The gene calls are TRBV20-1 and TRBJ2-2, with 16 positions matching TRBD2. This CDR3 spans 17 amino acids. CDR1 and CDR2 from the germline V gene are DFQATT and SNEGSKA (reference sequence). J was trimmed by 7 bases and V by 3 bases; bases with no gene match: 8. The CDR3 nucleotides are TGCAGTGCTAGTCCGGGACTAGCGGGAGGGCAGGGCGGGGAGCTGTTTTTT. This codes for CSASPGLAGGQGGELFF.

This clonotype was counted at least ten times. V is TRBV9 and J is TRBJ2-2, with 8 bases that match TRBD2. Germline CDR1 SGDLS, CDR2 YYNGEE. CDR3 length: 15 amino acids. After removal of 7 bases from V and 1 base from J, the junction contained 6 bases not matched to a gene. CDR3 sequence (DNA): TGTGCCAGCTCTCCGGGACTAGGGAACACCGGGGAGCTGTTTTTT. Translation: CASSPGLGNTGELFF.

This clonotype came up many times. The chain is built from TRBV20-1 and TRBJ2-3; TRBD2 matches 8 bases. V shed 3 bases and J 4 bases; nucleotides not matched to a gene: 6. The CDR3 extends over 14 amino acids. Germline loops: CDR1 DFQATT, CDR2 SNEGSKA (reference sequence). The CDR3 loop is CSARLAGGADTQYF. In nucleotides, the CDR3 is TGCAGTGCTAGGTTGGCGGGAGGAGCAGATACGCAGTATTTT.

This clonotype has a count of ten or more. The chain recombines TRBV7-2 with TRBJ2-1, with D unresolved. The germline V gene has CDR1 SGHTA and CDR2 FQGNSA. V lost 2 bases and J 10 bases, leaving 6 bases between the germline ends. There are 11 residues in the CDR3. CDR3 in DNA: TGTGCCAGCAGCTTAACCTTGGAGCAGTTCTTC. This sequence encodes CASSLTLEQFF.

This clonotype was seen many times. This chain uses TRBV20-1 with TRBJ2-1; 11 positions agree with TRBD2. This CDR3 has 14 residues. The germline CDR1 and CDR2 sequences are DFQATT and SNEGSKA (reference sequence). V was pared by 5 bases and J by 5 bases, with 5 bases of the junction left unmatched. CDR3 region: CSAFGTSGNNEQFF. For the CDR3, the DNA is TGCAGTGCTTTTGGGACTAGCGGTAACAATGAGCAGTTCTTC.

This clonotype was found a few times. This rearrangement joins TRBV5-1 to TRBJ2-1, with TRBD1 as a possible D gene (6 bases). The germline V gene encodes CDR1 SGHRS and CDR2 YFSETQ. Trimming took off 1 base at V and 4 bases at J, with 18 bases between the two ends. This CDR3 spans 17 amino acids. The CDR3 DNA is TGCGCCAGCAGCTTGTTTTCGGGACACCACGATTACAATGAGCAGTTCTTC. Translating gives CASSLFSGHHDYNEQFF.

This clonotype was counted at least ten times. One end of the junction does not line up with germline, which may come from a read error. The V gene is TRBV6-4, the J gene TRBJ1-6; D is unresolved. This CDR3 has 12 amino acids. Germline CDR1 reads MRHNA; CDR2 reads SNTAGT. The DNA of the CDR3 is TGTGCCAGCAGTGATGGAAATTCGCCCCTCCACTTT. It translates to CASSDGNSPLHF.

This clonotype was detected a few times. A read error may explain this, as a much larger clone is one base away. This sequence joins TRBV28 and TRBJ1-1, with D unresolved. Germline V gene sequence: CDR1 MDHEN, CDR2 SYDVKM. CDR3 length equals 15 residues. In DNA form, the CDR3 reads TGTGTCAGCAGTCCCCCGGGCAGGTTGGGGACTGAAGCTTTCTTT. It is translated as CVSSPPGRLGTEAFF.

This clonotype was counted at least ten times. The chain uses TRBV5-1 and TRBJ1-2; 7 nucleotides align to TRBD1. Losses at the gene ends were 1 base for V and 7 bases for J; bases not matched to a gene: 4. This CDR3 spans 13 amino acids. CDR1 SGHRS and CDR2 YFSETQ come from the germline V gene. For the CDR3, the DNA is TGCGCCAGCAGCTTGACAGGGGACGCTGGCTACACCTTC. It translates to CASSLTGDAGYTF. Using reference TRBV5-1 and TRBJ1-2 for the parts outside the CDR3, the full variable domain is KAGVTQTPRYLIKTRGQQVTLSCSPISGHRSVSWYQQTPGQGLQFLFEYFSETQRNKGNFPGRFSGRQFSNSRSEMNVSTLELGDSALYLCASSLTGDAGYTFGSGTRLTVV.

In its sample, this clonotype was seen a few times. The gene calls are TRBV28 and TRBJ2-7, with 10 positions matching TRBD2. The germline V gene has CDR1 MDHEN and CDR2 SYDVKM. This CDR3 has 13 amino acids. Trimming took 8 bases from V and 2 from J; bases not matched to a gene: 3. The CDR3: CASETSGPYEQYF. The CDR3 DNA reads TGTGCCAGCGAGACTAGCGGGCCCTACGAGCAGTACTTC.

Ten or more counts support this clonotype. V and J are TRBV27 and TRBJ2-6; no clear D. V was cut by 8 bases and J by 1 base, with 3 bases left in between. This CDR3 has 12 amino acids. Germline V CDR1 and CDR2: MNHEY, SMNVEV (reference sequence). CDR3 amino acids: CASSSGANVLTF. As DNA, the CDR3 is TGTGCCAGCTCGTCTGGGGCCAACGTCCTGACTTTC. Full variable domain (missing parts from reference TRBV27 and TRBJ2-6): EAQVTQNPRYLITVTGKKLTVTCSQNMNHEYMSWYRQDPGLGLRQIYYSMNVEVTDKGDVPEGYKVSRKEKRNFPLILESPSPNQTSLYFCASSSGANVLTFGAGSRLTVL.

This clonotype was counted many times. This chain links TRBV29-1 with TRBJ2-7; D is uncertain. The germline V gene has CDR1 SQVTM and CDR2 ANQGSEA. This CDR3 has 12 amino acids. Trimming removed 4 bases at V and 5 bases at J, with 12 bases between. The CDR3 loop is CSVGEINDEQYF. CDR3 sequence (DNA): TGCAGCGTTGGCGAGATCAACGACGAGCAGTACTTC.

The CDR3 sequence is CASNGQGQDTQYF. CDR3 nucleotides: TGTGCCAGCAATGGACAGGGTCAAGATACGCAGTATTTT. This rearrangement joins TRBV2 to TRBJ2-3, with 8 bases aligning to TRBD1. Trimming took 7 bases from V and 5 from J; bases not matched to a gene: 5. The CDR3 loop spans 13 amino acids. Germline CDR1 and CDR2: SNHLY and FYNNEI.

This clonotype appeared many times. The genes are TRBV5-4 and TRBJ2-3; D is possibly TRBD2 (6 bases). CDR3 length: 13 residues. Per germline, CDR1 SGHNT and CDR2 YYREEE (reference sequence). V lost 9 bases, J lost 2 bases, and 13 bases lay in between. CDR3 region: CATLGGTTDTQYF. For the CDR3, the DNA is TGTGCCACCCTAGGCGGGACCACAGATACGCAGTATTTT.